This T cell receptor beta chain was documented in a study of T cells after posttransplantation cyclophosphamide. Controls had myeloablative marrow grafts with methotrexate and calcineurin inhibitor, sampled at 1 year. Only in-frame clones appear in the TCRdb table, and some are missing; sequencing was by immunoSEQ multiplex PCR. The sample has over 15,000 clones, about 85% seen once. The CDR3 covers 17 residues. Germline V gene data show CDR1 as SGHVS and CDR2 as FQNEAQ. V lost 4 bases and J lost 0; bases outside the gene matches: 6. The gene calls are TRBV7-8 and TRBJ2-1, with TRBD2 matching 10 bases. The specimen comprised PBMCs, sampled after allogeneic stem cell transplant with calcineurin inhibitor and methotrexate. The sequence was collected from a female patient under 30 who received an allogeneic stem cell transplant from an unrelated donor, was CMV-positive, and had acute and chronic GVHD. T cells may partly derive from the graft donor. CDR3 loop: CASSYPLAGVSYNEQFF. The DNA for the CDR3 is TGTGCCAGCAGCTACCCCCTAGCGGGAGTCTCCTACAATGAGCAGTTCTTC.